What follows is one T cell receptor (beta chain) and its context. The antigen remains unidentified. The sample belongs to a study of radiation and T cells in renal cell carcinoma. Study-wide context: Nephrectomy followed 15 Gy stereotactic body radiation by 4 weeks. General observations from the study: In blood, top tumor clones expanded by 2 weeks, shrinking by 4. No pretreatment tumor biopsies were available for baseline clonotypes.

TCRdb keeps only in-frame clones here, not all; method: immunoSEQ multiplex PCR. This sample has 150,000 or so clones, with over 80% found just once. V shed 4 bases, J shed 3 bases, and the junction held 12 bases outside the gene matches. Germline CDR1 is SGHRS and CDR2 is YFSETQ. The CDR3 covers 16 residues. Indicated time point: baseline pretreatment blood. The treatment denotes: 15 Gy SBRT to primary tumor, nephrectomy 4 weeks later. This renal cell carcinoma was of the clear cell type. The sequencing here drew on blood, taken from a patient whose treatment included radiotherapy and nephrectomy. The chain uses TRBV5-1 and TRBJ2-7; 8 nucleotides match TRBD2. This TCR was sampled from a woman aged 45-65 years with renal cell carcinoma. CDR3 DNA sequence: TGCGCCAGCAGCCCTGGGGGCGGGGGGACTCGCTACGAGCAGTACTTC. Translating it yields CASSPGGGGTRYEQYF.